This TCR beta chain came from a study of T cells after yellow fever vaccination. As for the study in general: Preparation of fractions with low cell numbers was performed using SMART-Seq v4 Ultra Low Input.

About this clonotype itself: The target antigen is unknown.

Notes on the study in general: The CD4 and CD8 compartments had a small share of their clonotypes in common.

Production of TCR cDNA was by 5'RACE template switching, which also added a universal primer site and UMIs. MiXCR, run by TCRdb on the 5' RACE reads, gives a single entry per CDR3 protein. The table lists under 600,000 distinct CDR3 sequences, roughly 14% of them singletons. Germline CDR1 SGHVS, CDR2 FNYEAQ. The CDR3 runs to 14 residues. V was trimmed by 1 base and J by 8 bases, leaving 12 bases between them. This specimen was PBMCs, taken on the day of the yellow fever booster vaccination. This chain joins TRBV7-6 and TRBJ2-1; unclear D gene. The sequence came from a man in his thirties or forties who received the YFV17D yellow fever vaccine. CDR3 sequence: CASSLETAHHEQFF. CDR3 bases: TGTGCCAGCAGCTTAGAAACCGCCCATCATGAGCAGTTCTTC.